This T cell receptor beta chain was retrieved from a study of T cells in Graves' hyperthyroidism and ophthalmopathy. Trimming took 4 bases from V and 4 from J, leaving 14 bases between them. This CDR3 comprises 14 residues. CDR1 ENHRY and CDR2 SYGVKD come from the germline V gene. Many counts were recorded for this clonotype. From RNA transcripts, TCR beta CDR3 regions were amplified. The TCR CDR3 was amplified in a first-round RT-PCR using the HTBI primer set. TCRdb processed the multiplex PCR reads anew with MiXCR; each CDR3 protein has one entry. The sample includes around 300,000 distinct CDR3 sequences, about an eighth of them seen just once.

The sample taken for sequencing was blood. V is TRBV10-3 and J is TRBJ2-7; D is possibly TRBD1 (6 bases). This TCR was recovered from a woman aged 25 to 45 with Graves' hyperthyroidism that later progressed to Graves' ophthalmopathy. The chain's CDR3 is CAISGGQGGYEQYF. CDR3 coding DNA: TGTGCCATCAGTGGGGGGCAGGGTGGGTACGAGCAGTACTTC.